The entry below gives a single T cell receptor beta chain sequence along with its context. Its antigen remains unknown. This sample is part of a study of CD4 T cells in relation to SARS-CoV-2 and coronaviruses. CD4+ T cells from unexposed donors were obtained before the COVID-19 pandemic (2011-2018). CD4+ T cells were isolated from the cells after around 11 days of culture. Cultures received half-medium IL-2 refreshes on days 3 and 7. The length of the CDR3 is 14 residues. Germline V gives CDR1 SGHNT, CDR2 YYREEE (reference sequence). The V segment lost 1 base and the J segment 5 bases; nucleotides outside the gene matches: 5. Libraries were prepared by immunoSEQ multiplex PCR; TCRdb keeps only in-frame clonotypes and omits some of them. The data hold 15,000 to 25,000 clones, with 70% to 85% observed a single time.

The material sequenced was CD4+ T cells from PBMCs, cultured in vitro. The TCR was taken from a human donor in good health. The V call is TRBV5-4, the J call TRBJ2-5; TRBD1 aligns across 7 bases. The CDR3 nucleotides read TGTGCCAGCAGCTTGCCGACGGGACAGGAGACCCAGTACTTC. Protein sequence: CASSLPTGQETQYF.